The rows below give T cell receptor beta chains drawn from one sample of a study of vaccination effects on CD4 cells after COVID-19. Their antigens are not known. TCRdb keeps only in-frame clones here, not all; method: immunoSEQ multiplex PCR. The table has 20,000 to 30,000 clones, approximately 79% seen once. Here the sequenced sample was CD4+ T cells from PBMCs cultured with SARS-CoV-2 spike peptides, taken after COVID-19 vaccination. These receptor sequences come from a human donor who received a COVID-19 vaccine. Some clones in this sample may be carry-over from other donors' samples. The CDR3 runs from the conserved cysteine through the conserved F or W. D genes are given only for firm matches. Expanded clones are given a class, and other clones once, few, many or no size at all.

D: TRBD2; length: 15; V: TRBV7-3; size: -; J: TRBJ2-2; CDR3: CASSFAGRDTGELFF; DNA: TGTGCCAGCAGCTTTGCAGGGAGGGACACCGGGGAGCTGTTTTTT
D: TRBD1; length: 18; V: TRBV4-1; size: -; J: TRBJ2-6; CDR3: CASSQFGTGSSGANVLTF; DNA: TGCGCCAGCAGCCAGTTTGGGACAGGGAGCTCTGGGGCCAACGTCCTGACTTTC
D: -; length: 13; V: TRBV7-2; size: -; J: TRBJ2-1; CDR3: CASSLGGNTREFF; DNA: TGTGCCAGCAGCTTAGGCGGGAATACGAGGGAGTTCTTC
D: -; length: 13; V: TRBV29-1; size: -; J: TRBJ1-3; CDR3: CSVAESSGNTIYF; DNA: TGCAGCGTTGCGGAGAGCTCTGGAAACACCATATATTTT
D: -; length: 15; V: TRBV4-2; size: -; J: TRBJ2-2; CDR3: CASSQGGGYSGELFF; DNA: TGTGCCAGCAGCCAAGGAGGGGGGTACTCCGGGGAGCTGTTTTTT
D: TRBD2; length: 15; V: TRBV7-2; size: -; J: TRBJ2-3; CDR3: CASSLTGTSEDTQYF; DNA: TGTGCCAGCAGCCTAACCGGGACTAGTGAAGATACGCAGTATTTT
D: TRBD1; length: 15; V: TRBV7-7; size: -; J: TRBJ2-2; CDR3: CASSLRGQGRGELFF; DNA: TGTGCCAGCAGCTTACGGGGACAGGGTAGAGGGGAGCTGTTTTTT
D: -; length: 14; V: TRBV19; size: -; J: TRBJ2-5; CDR3: CASSIPGLHGTQYF; DNA: TGTGCCAGTAGTATTCCCGGGCTCCACGGGACCCAGTACTTC
D: -; length: 13; V: TRBV6-5; size: once; J: TRBJ1-2; CDR3: CASSYGRNYGYTF; DNA: TGTGCCAGCAGTTACGGGCGGAACTATGGCTACACCTTC
D: TRBD1; length: 17; V: TRBV28; size: -; J: TRBJ2-3; CDR3: CASSPASGQAPGDTQYF; DNA: TGTGCCAGCAGTCCTGCCTCCGGACAGGCGCCCGGGGATACGCAGTATTTT